Listed here are 28 T cell receptor beta chains from one sample, sequenced in a study of blood T cell repertoires in COVID-19. Sequenced by immunoSEQ multiplex PCR; TCRdb stores in-frame clones only, minus some. The table has 40,000 to 45,000 clones, around 90% seen once. The source material was peripheral blood. These receptors came from a man aged 50 to 59 with active COVID-19.

The V gene is TRBV10-3, the J gene TRBJ2-7, with 8 bases fitting TRBD1. CDR1 and CDR2 (germline): ENHRY, SYGVKD. This CDR3 has 15 residues. After removal of 4 bases from V and 0 bases from J, the junction contained 5 bases not matched to a gene. As DNA, the CDR3 is TGTGCCATCAGTGTCCGGGACAGGTTCTCCTACGAGCAGTACTTC. Translating it yields CAISVRDRFSYEQYF.

The chain combines TRBV5-8 with TRBJ1-5; D is uncertain. This CDR3 is built from 15 residues. From germline, CDR1 is SGHTS and CDR2 YDEGEE. V gave up 4 bases and J gave up 4 bases, with 15 bases separating them. The CDR3 sequence is CASSAGKSWNQPQHF. The CDR3 coding sequence is TGTGCCAGCAGCGCCGGGAAAAGTTGGAATCAGCCCCAGCATTTT.

The V call is TRBV15, the J call TRBJ2-1, with 12 bases fitting TRBD2. From germline, CDR1 is LNHNV and CDR2 YYDKDF (reference sequence). The length of the CDR3 is 17 residues. Losses at the gene ends were 1 base for V and 8 bases for J; bases not matched to a gene: 9. Here the CDR3 reads CATSRASGTSGLYEQFF. CDR3 sequence (DNA): TGTGCCACCAGCAGAGCTTCCGGGACTAGCGGGTTGTATGAGCAGTTCTTC.

The CDR3 nucleotides read TGTGCCAGCAGTTATTTGGGGGGCTACAATGAGCAGTTCTTC. This gives the protein CASSYLGGYNEQFF. The J gene is TRBJ2-1, the V gene TRBV6-5, with D maybe TRBD2 (6 bases). CDR1 and CDR2 from the germline V gene are MNHEY and SVGAGI. Trimming took off 3 bases at V and 3 bases at J, with 9 bases between the two ends. CDR3 length: 14 amino acids.

The rearrangement links TRBV15 to TRBJ2-6; weak D call: TRBD2 (5 bases). CDR1 and CDR2 (germline): LNHNV, YYDKDF (reference sequence). This CDR3 has 16 residues. The V end was cut by 1 base, the J end by 1 base, with 8 bases between. CDR3 bases: TGTGCCACCAGCAGAGGGGAGCTGTCTGGGGCCAACGTCCTGACTTTC. It translates to CATSRGELSGANVLTF.

This clone was recorded only once. The V and J genes are TRBV14 and TRBJ2-5, with 14 bases fitting TRBD2. Unmatched junction bases numbered 10, after V lost 4 bases and J lost 9 bases. The germline gives CDR1 SGHDN, CDR2 FVKESK. The CDR3 loop spans 16 amino acids. CDR3 residues: CASSPGLAGGAVAQYF. CDR3 coding DNA: TGTGCCAGCAGCCCCGGACTAGCGGGAGGCGCAGTGGCCCAGTACTTC. Drawing the rest from reference TRBV14 and TRBJ2-5, the complete variable domain is EAGVTQFPSHSVIEKGQTVTLRCDPISGHDNLYWYRRVMGKEIKFLLHFVKESKQDESGMPNNRFLAERTGGTYSTLKVQPAELEDSGVYFCASSPGLAGGAVAQYFGPGTRLLVL.

This chain uses TRBV7-8 with TRBJ2-5, with 11 nucleotides matching TRBD1. Germline lookup yields CDR1 SGHVS and CDR2 FQNEAQ. Trimming took 5 bases from V and 5 from J; bases not matched to a gene: 7. The CDR3 runs 15 residues. The CDR3 DNA sequence: TGTGCCAGCAGCCTTGGGACAGGGGGACGGGAGACCCAGTACTTC. Translation: CASSLGTGGRETQYF.

In its sample, this clone was seen a few times. The chain recombines TRBV7-9 with TRBJ2-7; TRBD1 matches at 9 bases. The germline CDR1 and CDR2 sequences are SEHNR and FQNEAQ (reference sequence). The CDR3 is made up of 14 amino acids. V trimming: 8 bases; J trimming: 5 bases; junction bases outside the gene matches: 10. The CDR3 is CASLPGTGLDEQYF. The CDR3 DNA follows: TGTGCCAGCTTGCCCGGGACAGGGTTGGACGAGCAGTACTTC.

V and J are TRBV7-9 and TRBJ2-1; 13 bases fit TRBD2. V was pared by 8 bases and J by 0 bases, with 4 bases of the junction left unmatched. The CDR3 sequence is 16 residues long. Germline V lookup: CDR1 SEHNR, CDR2 FQNEAQ (reference sequence). The CDR3 bases are TGTGCCAGCGGACTAGCGGGAGTTGGCTCCTACAATGAGCAGTTCTTC. This sequence encodes CASGLAGVGSYNEQFF.

This chain joins TRBV18 and TRBJ2-7; 15 bases align to TRBD2. The V segment lost 2 bases and the J segment 7 bases; nucleotides outside the gene matches: 12. Germline assignment: CDR1 KGHSH and CDR2 LQKENI. The CDR3 runs 18 residues. The CDR3 here is CASSPVPPTGTSGGEQYF. The CDR3 region has the DNA TGTGCCAGCTCACCAGTACCACCGACCGGGACTAGCGGGGGGGAGCAGTACTTC.

The V and J genes are TRBV9 and TRBJ1-5; unclear D gene. V was cut by 0 bases and J by 2 bases, with 12 bases left in between. Germline V gives CDR1 SGDLS, CDR2 YYNGEE. This CDR3 has 16 residues. DNA of the CDR3: TGTGCCAGCAGCGTAGAGAGGCGCCTAGGCAATCAGCCCCAGCATTTT. Protein: CASSVERRLGNQPQHF. Supplemented by reference TRBV9 and TRBJ1-5, the full variable domain reads DSGVTQTPKHLITATGQRVTLRCSPRSGDLSVYWYQQSLDQGLQFLIQYYNGEERAKGNILERFSAQQFPDLHSELNLSSLELGDSALYFCASSVERRLGNQPQHFGDGTRLSIL.

J is TRBJ1-3 and V is TRBV9; 7 nucleotides agree with TRBD1. Germline trimming cut 0 bases from V and 3 bases from J; bases unmatched to any gene: 6. There are 16 residues in the CDR3. The V gene's germline CDR1 is SGDLS and CDR2 YYNGEE. DNA of the CDR3: TGTGCCAGCAGCGTAGGTCCAGGGGGAGGTGGAAACACCATATATTTT. Translation gives CASSVGPGGGGNTIYF.

In nucleotides, the CDR3 is TGTGCCTGCCACGGGTTTCACAATGAGCAGTTCTTC. Its translation: CACHGFHNEQFF. The chain couples TRBV30 to TRBJ2-1; D uncertain. V dropped 6 bases and J dropped 5 bases, with 11 bases sitting between them. Per the germline V gene, CDR1 is GTSNPN and CDR2 is SVGIG (reference sequence). The CDR3 totals 12 residues.

The rearrangement joins TRBV9 to TRBJ2-1; tentatively, D is TRBD2 (5 bases). The CDR3 is 14 residues long. From germline, CDR1 is SGDLS and CDR2 YYNGEE. V gave up 0 bases and J gave up 7 bases, with 11 bases separating them. The chain's CDR3 is CASSVATRVNEQFF. CDR3 coding DNA: TGTGCCAGCAGCGTAGCTACGCGGGTGAATGAGCAGTTCTTC.

The chain couples TRBV4-1 to TRBJ2-2; 14 bases match TRBD2. Germline lookup yields CDR1 MGHRA and CDR2 YSYEKL. This CDR3 comprises 18 residues. J gave up 5 bases and V 1 base, and 6 bases lay outside the gene matches. CDR3 DNA sequence: TGCGCCAGCAGCCAAGGGGGACTAGCGGGAGTCGGGACCGGGGAGCTGTTTTTT. Its translation is CASSQGGLAGVGTGELFF.

The V gene is TRBV4-2, the J gene TRBJ2-7; no reliable D call. This CDR3 contains 15 residues. Looked up from germline, CDR1 is LGHNA and CDR2 is YNFKEQ. The V end was cut by 0 bases, the J end by 3 bases, with 12 bases between. The CDR3 bases are TGTGCCAGCAGCCAAGAATGGCATCCGGGCTACGAGCAGTACTTC. Encoded protein: CASSQEWHPGYEQYF.

J is TRBJ2-1 and V is TRBV7-2; possibly TRBD1 for D (5 bases). The germline gives CDR1 SGHTA, CDR2 FQGNSA. The CDR3 totals 14 residues. V shed 2 bases and J shed 5 bases, with 10 bases lying between them. CDR3 residues: CASSLTRQNNEQFF. The CDR3 DNA is TGTGCCAGCAGCTTAACGAGACAGAACAATGAGCAGTTCTTC.

CDR3 DNA sequence: TGTGCCAGCAGCCCTATCAGGGGGAGAGGAAAGAACAATGAGCAGTTCTTC. Amino acids: CASSPIRGRGKNNEQFF. The chain uses TRBV14 and TRBJ2-1; 7 bases line up with TRBD1. The CDR3 is 17 amino acids. After removal of 4 bases from V and 5 bases from J, the junction contained 14 bases not matched to a gene. CDR1 and CDR2 from the germline V gene are SGHDN and FVKESK.

The rearrangement uses TRBV7-9 and TRBJ2-1, with no clear D. Trimming took 5 bases from V and 4 from J, leaving 12 bases between them. The CDR3 totals 14 residues. From germline, CDR1 is SEHNR and CDR2 FQNEAQ (reference sequence). The CDR3: CASSPDTLYNEQFF. Written as DNA, the CDR3 is TGTGCCAGCAGCCCCGACACGCTTTACAATGAGCAGTTCTTC.

The chain is built from TRBV11-3 and TRBJ2-5, with 10 bases lining up with TRBD2. The germline V gene encodes CDR1 SGHNT and CDR2 YENEEA. The CDR3 has 17 amino acids. Trimming at V came to 4 bases and at J to 5 bases, leaving 13 bases not matched to a gene. The CDR3 bases are TGTGCCAGCAGCTCGGGACTAGCGATGGGAGGTACGGAGACCCAGTACTTC. Its translation is CASSSGLAMGGTETQYF. The full variable domain, rest sourced from reference TRBV11-3 and TRBJ2-5, is EAGVVQSPRYKIIEKKQPVAFWCNPISGHNTLYWYLQNLGQGPELLIRYENEEAVDDSQLPKDRFSAERLKGVDSTLKIQPAELGDSAVYLCASSSGLAMGGTETQYFGPGTRLLVL.

This chain connects TRBV18 to TRBJ2-7; tentatively, D is TRBD2 (6 bases). CDR3 length: 14 amino acids. Looked up from germline, CDR1 is KGHSH and CDR2 is LQKENI. V shed 4 bases and J shed 0 bases, with 10 bases lying between them. CDR3 DNA: TGTGCCAGCTCACGGGACTGGAGCTCCTACGAGCAGTACTTC. This translates into CASSRDWSSYEQYF.

The CDR3 reads CASSSPTGATDTQYF. CDR3 in DNA: TGTGCCAGCAGCTCCCCGACAGGGGCAACAGATACGCAGTATTTT. V is TRBV5-6 and J is TRBJ2-3, with 8 bases lining up with TRBD1. After removal of 3 bases from V and 3 bases from J, the junction contained 6 bases not matched to a gene. Germline-derived CDR1 and CDR2 are SGHDT and YYEEEE. CDR3 length: 15 residues. The whole variable domain, filled in from reference TRBV5-6 and TRBJ2-3, reads DAGVTQSPTHLIKTRGQQVTLRCSPKSGHDTVSWYQQALGQGPQFIFQYYEEEERQRGNFPDRFSGHQFPNYSSELNVNALLLGDSALYLCASSSPTGATDTQYFGPGTRLTVL.

This chain joins TRBV19 and TRBJ2-1; 11 bases line up with TRBD2. This CDR3 contains 14 residues. The germline gives CDR1 LNHDA, CDR2 SQIVND (reference sequence). The ends lost 5 bases at V and 7 bases at J; junction bases unmatched: 4. The CDR3 DNA is TGTGCCAGTAGTTGGATAGCGGGAGGGAATGAGCAGTTCTTC. Its protein is CASSWIAGGNEQFF.

The gene calls are TRBV30 and TRBJ2-1, with unresolved D. There are 13 residues in the CDR3. CDR1 GTSNPN and CDR2 SVGIG come from the germline V gene (reference sequence). The V end lost 2 bases, the J end lost 7 bases, and 12 bases lay between the germline ends. CDR3 loop: CAWSPTGLNEQFF. The CDR3 DNA follows: TGTGCCTGGAGTCCGACTGGTCTAAATGAGCAGTTCTTC.

This clone occurred once. V gene TRBV7-9 combines with J gene TRBJ2-7, with 10 bases lining up with TRBD2. The J segment lost 2 bases and the V segment lost 1 base, leaving 5 bases of the junction unmatched. Germline V CDR1 and CDR2: SEHNR, FQNEAQ (reference sequence). The CDR3 has 16 residues. The CDR3 spells CASSLGLAGEAYEQYF. CDR3 nucleotide sequence: TGTGCCAGCAGCTTAGGTCTAGCGGGAGAGGCCTACGAGCAGTACTTC.

The V gene is TRBV4-2, the J gene TRBJ2-1, with D possibly matching TRBD2 (6 bases). The CDR3 totals 15 residues. The germline CDR1 and CDR2 sequences are LGHNA and YNFKEQ. The V and J ends lost 0 bases and 0 bases respectively, with 6 bases between them. The CDR3 bases are TGTGCCAGCAGCCAAGATAGCGGCTCCTACAATGAGCAGTTCTTC. Translating it yields CASSQDSGSYNEQFF.

The chain uses TRBV5-3 and TRBJ2-1; no clear D gene. TRBV5-3 is treated as an ORF (open reading frame) with a function not yet certain. V was trimmed by 5 bases and J by 5 bases, leaving 8 bases between them. The CDR3 totals 12 residues. CDR3 coding DNA: TGTGCCAGAAGGCCCAGAAACAATGAGCAGTTCTTC. Protein product: CARRPRNNEQFF.

The genes are TRBV3-1 (or the pseudogene TRBV3-2) and TRBJ1-1, with 9 bases aligning to TRBD1. The junction had 1 base not matched to a gene; V was cut back by 5 bases and J by 3 bases. Germline V gives CDR1 LGHDT, CDR2 YNNKEL (reference sequence). The CDR3 runs to 13 residues. CDR3: CASSGQGYTEAFF. The CDR3 DNA is TGTGCCAGCAGCGGACAGGGGTACACTGAAGCTTTCTTT.